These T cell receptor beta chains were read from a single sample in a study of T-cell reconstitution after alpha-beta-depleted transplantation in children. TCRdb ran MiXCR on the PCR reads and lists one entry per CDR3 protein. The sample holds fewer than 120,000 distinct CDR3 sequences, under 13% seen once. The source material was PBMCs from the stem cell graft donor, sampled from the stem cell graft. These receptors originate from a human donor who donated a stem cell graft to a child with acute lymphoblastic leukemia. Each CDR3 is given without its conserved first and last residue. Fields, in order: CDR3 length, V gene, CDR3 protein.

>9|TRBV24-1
ATSDGGGYT
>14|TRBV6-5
ASSYTSLTNSYEQY
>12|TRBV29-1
SVEEPGRAYGYT
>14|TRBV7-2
ASSLFYRRPNSPLH
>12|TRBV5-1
ASSLRAGLNEQF
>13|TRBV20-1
SAPTPMTRAYGYT
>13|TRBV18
ASSPGTGMNTEAF
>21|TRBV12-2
ASRLDDWGIDKTRPTRTGELF
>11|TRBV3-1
ASSQRVNQPQH
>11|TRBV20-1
SAGQGPIYEQF
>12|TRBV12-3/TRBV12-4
ASSPGTTRYEQY
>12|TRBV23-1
ASSQHRGAYEQY
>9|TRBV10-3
ATGAPEKLF
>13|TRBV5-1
ASSLAVGGGNEQF
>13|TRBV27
ASSPPGTVDSPLH
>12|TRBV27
ASSGHTWGQPQH
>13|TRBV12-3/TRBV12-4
ASSLSKGTGYEQY
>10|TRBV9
ASSGTLAEQF
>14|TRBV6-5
ASSYRVPSSYNEQF
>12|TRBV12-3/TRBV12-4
ASTDTGVGETQY
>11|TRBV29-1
SVSTDGQETQY
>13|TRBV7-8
ASSFKGQGVLEQY
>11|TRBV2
ASSEARGAEAF
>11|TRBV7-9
ASNPRGEETQY
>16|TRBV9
ASSVEEGGDSRTYEQY
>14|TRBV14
ASSQMRGQGPYEQY